The table lists the clone carrying this T cell receptor (beta chain) with many counts. The antigen is unknown. This sample is drawn from a study of neurological immune-mediated disorders. Findings and caveats of the study: The expanded clones of different subjects shared no CDR3 amino acid sequences (suggesting private repertoires in all groups).

The CDR3 totals 17 residues. V was trimmed by 2 bases and J by 0 bases, leaving 11 bases between them. The germline V gene has CDR1 MNHNS and CDR2 SASEGT. Synthesis of cDNA used 5'RACE (with 10-nucleotide random UMIs). Via MiXCR, TCRdb re-called the 5' RACE reads, giving one row per CDR3 protein. The sample includes approximately 77,000 distinct CDR3 sequences, roughly 10% of them seen just once. The V gene is TRBV6-1, the J gene TRBJ1-6; D possibly corresponds to TRBD1 (5 bases). This clonotype was sampled from a middle-aged man in good health. Sequenced sample: PBMCs. CDR3 nucleotides: TGTGCCAGCAGTGAACTCCGGGGGAGCTCCTATAATTCACCCCTCCACTTT. This sequence encodes CASSELRGSSYNSPLHF.